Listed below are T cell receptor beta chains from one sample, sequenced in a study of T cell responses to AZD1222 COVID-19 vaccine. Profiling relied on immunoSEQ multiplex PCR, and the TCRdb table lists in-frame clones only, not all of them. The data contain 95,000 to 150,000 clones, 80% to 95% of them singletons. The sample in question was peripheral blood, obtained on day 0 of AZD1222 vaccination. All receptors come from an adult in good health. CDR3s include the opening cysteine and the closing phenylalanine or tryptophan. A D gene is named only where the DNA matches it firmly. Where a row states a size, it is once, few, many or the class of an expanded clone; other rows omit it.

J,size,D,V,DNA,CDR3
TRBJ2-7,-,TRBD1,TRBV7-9,TGTGCCAGCAGCTTACGACAGGGGGCAGGCGAGCAGTACTTC,CASSLRQGAGEQYF
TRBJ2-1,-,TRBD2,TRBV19,TGTGCCAGTAATCGGGGGGGGGCCCTCGGTCAGTTCTTC,CASNRGGALGQFF
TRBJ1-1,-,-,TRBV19,TGTGCCAGTAGTGCAACTGACATTTACAACACTGAAGCTTTCTTT,CASSATDIYNTEAFF
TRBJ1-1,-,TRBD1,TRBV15,TGTGCCACCAGCGTGCGGGACAGGATGAACACTGAAGCTTTCTTT,CATSVRDRMNTEAFF
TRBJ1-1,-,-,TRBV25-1,TGTGCCAGCAGAACAGGGTATTACACTGAAGCTTTCTTT,CASRTGYYTEAFF
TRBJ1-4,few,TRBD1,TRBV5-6,TGTGCCAGCAGCTTAACAGGGGTGACTAATGAAAAACTGTTTTTT,CASSLTGVTNEKLFF
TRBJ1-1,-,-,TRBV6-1,TGTGCCAGCAGTGAAGCAGAGAACACTGAAGCTTTCTTT,CASSEAENTEAFF
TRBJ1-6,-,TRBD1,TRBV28,TGTGCCAGCAGCCAGTCGGGGGGACAGGAAAATTCACCCCTCCACTTT,CASSQSGGQENSPLHF
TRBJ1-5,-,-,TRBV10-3,TGTGCCATCAGTGAGTCAGGGACTTTTCAGCCCCAGCATTTT,CAISESGTFQPQHF
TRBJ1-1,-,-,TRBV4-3,TGCGCCAGCAGCCTTCGGACCGGGAACACTGAAGCTTTCTTT,CASSLRTGNTEAFF
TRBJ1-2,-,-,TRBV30,TGTGCCTGGAGTTCGATAGCAGCTAACTATGGCTACACCTTC,CAWSSIAANYGYTF
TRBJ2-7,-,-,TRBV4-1,TGCGCCAGCAGCCAAGTACCCTCTAGCGACAGATACGAGCAGTACTTC,CASSQVPSSDRYEQYF
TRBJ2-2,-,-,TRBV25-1,TGTGCCAGCAGTGAATCGGGCAGGGATTCCGGGGAGCTGTTTTTT,CASSESGRDSGELFF
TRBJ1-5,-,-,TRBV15,TGTGCCACCAGGGAATTTAGCAATCAGCCCCAGCATTTT,CATREFSNQPQHF
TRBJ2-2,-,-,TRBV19,TGTGCCAGTACCATCCAGGGGGAGGTCGAGGGGGAGCTGTTTTTT,CASTIQGEVEGELFF
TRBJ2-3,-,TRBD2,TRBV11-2,TGTGCCAGCAGCTTAGCGAGACTAGCTAGAACAGATACGCAGTATTTT,CASSLARLARTDTQYF
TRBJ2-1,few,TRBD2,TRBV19,TGTGCCAGTAGCGGGAGGGCCTTCTACAATGAGCAGTTCTTC,CASSGRAFYNEQFF
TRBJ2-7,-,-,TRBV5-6,TGTGCCAGCAGCCAGGCCCCTTCGGGGGAGCAGTACTTC,CASSQAPSGEQYF
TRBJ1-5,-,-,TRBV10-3,TGTGCCATCAGGCCAGGGGACTTAAATCAGCCCCAGCATTTT,CAIRPGDLNQPQHF
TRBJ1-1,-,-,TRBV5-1,TGCGCCAGCAGCCCATCAATTGACGCTGAAGCTTTCTTT,CASSPSIDAEAFF
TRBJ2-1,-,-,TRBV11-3,TGTGCCAGCAGCTCCTCGAGAGAGCTAGCCAGAGATGAGCAGTTCTTC,CASSSSRELARDEQFF
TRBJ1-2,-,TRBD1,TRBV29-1,TGCAGCGTTGAAAAGAGGGAAGGGGGGACAGGGAGGCTATCTGGCTACACCTTC,CSVEKREGGTGRLSGYTF
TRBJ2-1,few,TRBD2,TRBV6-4,TGTGCCAGCAGTGAGGCTAGCGGGAGAGATGAGCAGTTCTTC,CASSEASGRDEQFF
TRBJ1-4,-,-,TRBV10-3,TGTGCCATCAGTTTGCAGGGTATGCAAGGAAAACTGTTTTTT,CAISLQGMQGKLFF
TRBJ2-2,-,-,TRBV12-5,TGTGCTAGTGGTTTTTTAGAGACCGGGGAGCTGTTTTTT,CASGFLETGELFF
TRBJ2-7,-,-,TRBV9,TGTGCCAGCAGCGTAGACCCAGGGATCTCCTACGAGCAGTACTTC,CASSVDPGISYEQYF
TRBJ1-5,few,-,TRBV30,TGTGCCTGGAATGGCAAACAGGGATTTGGCAATCAGCCCCAGCATTTT,CAWNGKQGFGNQPQHF
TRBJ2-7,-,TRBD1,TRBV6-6,TGTGCCAGCAGCGGGACAGCGCTGACCTACGAGCAGTACTTC,CASSGTALTYEQYF
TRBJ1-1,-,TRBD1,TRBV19,TGTGCCAGTAGTGTCAACCGGGACAGGGAAGCTTTCTTT,CASSVNRDREAFF
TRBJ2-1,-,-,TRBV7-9,TGTGCCAGCAGCTTTCCAATCACGATAGAATACAATGAGCAGTTCTTC,CASSFPITIEYNEQFF
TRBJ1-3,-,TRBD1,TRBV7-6,TGTGCCAGCAGCCGGACCGACAGGGTGGGTGGAAACACCATATATTTT,CASSRTDRVGGNTIYF
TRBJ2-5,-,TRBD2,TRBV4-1,TGCGCCAGCAGCCAATACCTTGGCGGGGGGGCCTCCATCCAAGAGACCCAGTACTTC,CASSQYLGGGASIQETQYF
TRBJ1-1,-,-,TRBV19,TGTGCCAGCCGTACCTTCCACGGGAACACTGAAGCTTTCTTT,CASRTFHGNTEAFF
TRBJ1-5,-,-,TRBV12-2,TGTGCAAGTCGCTTAGCATGGGACAGGGGGAGTAGTCAGCCCCAGCATTTT,CASRLAWDRGSSQPQHF
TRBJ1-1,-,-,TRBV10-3,TGTGCCATCAGCGACGGGGGTTTGAACACTGAAGCTTTCTTT,CAISDGGLNTEAFF
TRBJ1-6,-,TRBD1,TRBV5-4,TGTGCCAGCAGCTTGGGACAGGGGGGATATTCACCCCTCCACTTT,CASSLGQGGYSPLHF